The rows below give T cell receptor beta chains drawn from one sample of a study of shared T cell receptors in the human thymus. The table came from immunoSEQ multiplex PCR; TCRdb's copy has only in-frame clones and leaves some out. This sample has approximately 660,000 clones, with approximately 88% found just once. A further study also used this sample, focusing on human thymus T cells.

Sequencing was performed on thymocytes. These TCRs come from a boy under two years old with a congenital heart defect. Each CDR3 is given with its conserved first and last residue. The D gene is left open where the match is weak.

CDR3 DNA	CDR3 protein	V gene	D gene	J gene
TGTGCCAGCAGCCCCACTAGCGGGAAAAACACCGGGGAGCTGTTTTTT	CASSPTSGKNTGELFF	TRBV2	TRBD2	TRBJ2-2
TGTGCCAGCAGCTCTACTCGACAGGGGGCCAACAATGAGCAGTTCTTC	CASSSTRQGANNEQFF	TRBV7-6	TRBD1	TRBJ2-1
TGTGCCTGGAGTGCCCATCACCGGGAGGGCAGGGATGAGCAGTTCTTC	CAWSAHHREGRDEQFF	TRBV30	TRBD2	TRBJ2-1
TGCAGCGTTGTATGTCGCGCAGGGAGGAATGCCGGGGAGCTGTTTTTT	CSVVCRAGRNAGELFF	TRBV29-1	-	TRBJ2-2
TGTGCCAGCAGCCCAAAGTCAGGAGGGTTCACAGATACGCAGTATTTT	CASSPKSGGFTDTQYF	TRBV7-9	-	TRBJ2-3
TGTGCCAGCAGGAGGGGGCGGGAGGGCGGCCAAAAAGAGACCCAGTACTTC	CASRRGREGGQKETQYF	TRBV25-1	TRBD2	TRBJ2-5
TGCAGCGTTGGGGGACAGGGTTTCTACGAGCAGTACTTC	CSVGGQGFYEQYF	TRBV29-1	TRBD1	TRBJ2-7
TGTGCCAGCAGCAGGGGACTCCACGATCAGGACACCGGGGAGCTGTTTTTT	CASSRGLHDQDTGELFF	TRBV21-1	-	TRBJ2-2
TGTGCCAGTTCCTGGGCGGGGATCACAGATACGCAGTATTTT	CASSWAGITDTQYF	TRBV11-3	-	TRBJ2-3
TGTGCCAGCACCGCCGACAGGACTTCGAACACTGAAGCTTTCTTT	CASTADRTSNTEAFF	TRBV27	-	TRBJ1-1
TGTGCCAGCAGCCCGTGGGACAGGGGACGCAATGAGCAGTTCTTC	CASSPWDRGRNEQFF	TRBV28	TRBD1	TRBJ2-1
TGCGCCAGCAACTCCGAGATACGCCCGGGACAGGGCACAGATACGCAGTATTTT	CASNSEIRPGQGTDTQYF	TRBV5-1	TRBD1	TRBJ2-3
TGTGCCAGTAGTATTGAGGAGGATAATCAGCCCCAGCATTTT	CASSIEEDNQPQHF	TRBV19	-	TRBJ1-5
TGTGCCACCAGCCCTGACAGGGGAATCGGTTGGCTCCGCGATGAGCAGTTCTTC	CATSPDRGIGWLRDEQFF	TRBV15	TRBD1	TRBJ2-1
TGCGCCAGCAGCCAAGAAATTGTAAGGACAGGGTTTACTGAAGCTTTCTTT	CASSQEIVRTGFTEAFF	TRBV4-3	TRBD1	TRBJ1-1
TGCGCCAGCAGCCAAGATGGCGGGAGGAGGTACGAGCAGTACTTC	CASSQDGGRRYEQYF	TRBV4-3	TRBD2	TRBJ2-7
TGTGCCAGCAGCGGACTAGCGGGAGCAACCTCTCACGAGCAGTACTTC	CASSGLAGATSHEQYF	TRBV5-8	TRBD2	TRBJ2-7
TGCGCCAGCAGCTCAATTTCTGAAGCTTTCTTT	CASSSISEAFF	TRBV5-1	-	TRBJ1-1